Listed here is a single T cell receptor (beta chain). What it binds is unknown. Expressed TCRB transcripts were sequenced after all isolated RNA was converted to cDNA. Here immunoSEQ multiplex PCR was the method, and the copy in TCRdb shows in-frame clones only, minus some. The sample carries 250,000 to 300,000 clones, roughly 24% recorded once. This record comes from a study of beta chain features in type 1 diabetes. Study observations and caveats: Moderate yet significant TCRB CDR3 shortening was seen in Type 1 diabetes patients in all four CD4+ subsets.

With 0 bases removed from V and 10 bases from J, the gap between germline ends came to 18 bases. CDR1 is SQVTM and CDR2 is ANQGSEA in the germline V gene. The CDR3 has 14 amino acids. This receptor was obtained from a woman aged 30 to 39 with type 1 diabetes. This chain connects TRBV29-1 to TRBJ1-1; D gene ambiguous. Specimen: naive CD4+ T cells from blood. CDR3 sequence: CSVEDWGVLQGAFF. CDR3 sequence (DNA): TGCAGCGTTGAAGATTGGGGAGTTCTTCAAGGAGCTTTCTTT.